This T cell receptor beta chain appears in the sequencing data of a study of shared clonotypes between healthy human individuals. Comment on this clone: The antigen is not known. This CDR3 is also generated by other DNA sequences in the sample.

Libraries were prepared by immunoSEQ multiplex PCR; TCRdb keeps only in-frame clonotypes and omits some of them. The sample records fewer than 3 million clones, around 90% being singletons. The CDR3 sequence is 11 residues long. Trimming took off 0 bases at V and 8 bases at J, with 2 bases between the two ends. Germline CDR1 is LGHNT and CDR2 is FRNRAP. The split of CD4+ cells yielded CD45RA+ naive and CD45RA-negative memory subsets. Overall study findings and caveats: Clonotypes shared by all four sorted-subset donors had higher generation probabilities than non-shared clonotypes. Blood alone was sampled, and tissue repertoires likely differ. Roughly 5% of naive CD4 clonotypes were common to several donors.

The source is a man aged 18 to 35 in good health. Some clones in this sample may be carry-over from other donors' samples. Material: naive CD4+ T cells from PBMCs. Subset of the sample: CD45RA+ positively selected. The chain recombines TRBV12-5 with TRBJ2-1; the D is unclear. This chain's CDR3 is CASGLVDEQFF. The CDR3 DNA reads as TGTGCTAGTGGTTTGGTGGATGAGCAGTTCTTC.